Each of the 11 T cell receptor beta chains below was sequenced from the same sample in a study of cytomegalovirus exposure and HLA in healthy donors. A multiplex PCR was run with 60 Vbeta primers and 13 Jbeta primers. Sequencing used immunoSEQ multiplex PCR; TCRdb keeps in-frame clones, though not all of them. The sample lists around 120,000 clones, 74% seen once, with 2.6% in the top ten. The material sequenced was PBMCs. The receptors shown here come from a man aged 50 or older in good health and CMV-seropositive.

This clone was observed a few times. This chain joins TRBV5-8 and TRBJ1-4; D gene uncertain. With 2 bases removed from V and 4 bases from J, the gap between germline ends came to 3 bases. CDR3 size: 12 residues. CDR1 SGHTS and CDR2 YDEGEE come from the germline V gene. CDR3 in DNA: TGTGCCAGCAGCTTCAATAATGAAAAACTGTTTTTT. Its translation: CASSFNNEKLFF.

The chain has TRBV2 and TRBJ2-1; 14 bases agree with TRBD2. Germline V CDR1 and CDR2: SNHLY, FYNNEI. This CDR3 contains 15 residues. The ends lost 5 bases at V and 14 bases at J; junction bases unmatched: 11. CDR3 coding DNA: TGTGCCAGCAGTCCGACTAGCGGGAGGGCTCCCCGGGAGTTCTTC. It encodes CASSPTSGRAPREFF.

Of note for this clone: Relative to the germline gene, one junction end is altered; a read error may explain this. The rearrangement links TRBV5-1 to TRBJ2-5; 7 nucleotides match TRBD2. Germline V gene sequence: CDR1 SGHRS, CDR2 YFSETQ. The CDR3 has 13 amino acids. CDR3 sequence: CASNRDYQESQYF. The CDR3 nucleotides read TGCGCCAGCAACCGGGACTACCAAGAGAGCCAGTACTTC.

The chain combines TRBV5-1 with TRBJ2-6, with D possibly TRBD2 on 5 matching bases. Germline loops: CDR1 SGHRS, CDR2 YFSETQ. The CDR3 runs to 16 residues. V gave up 5 bases and J gave up 0 bases, with 12 bases separating them. In DNA, the CDR3 is TGCGCCAGCAGAGAGGGCAGCAACTCTGGGGCCAACGTCCTGACTTTC. Residues: CASREGSNSGANVLTF.

V is TRBV5-5 and J is TRBJ2-2; 11 nucleotides align to TRBD2. Trimming at V came to 0 bases and at J to 5 bases, leaving 12 bases not matched to a gene. The CDR3 loop spans 19 amino acids. The V gene's germline CDR1 is SGHKS and CDR2 YYEKEE (reference sequence). CDR3 nucleotides: TGTGCCAGCAGCTTGGGGGACGAGATAGCGGGAGGGAGGACCGGGGAGCTGTTTTTT. Translation gives CASSLGDEIAGGRTGELFF.

V usage is TRBV4-1 and J usage is TRBJ1-3; possibly TRBD1 for D (6 bases). The CDR3 totals 15 residues. Trimming cost V 1 base and J 5 bases, with 12 bases left between them. The germline gives CDR1 MGHRA, CDR2 YSYEKL. For the CDR3, the DNA is TGCGCCAGCAGCCAAGCCACACAGGGCAGAAACACCATATATTTT. It specifies CASSQATQGRNTIYF.

This clone was found a few times. This chain joins TRBV5-4 and TRBJ1-2; 8 nucleotides line up with TRBD1. The CDR3 spans 14 residues. V lost 2 bases to trimming and J lost 6 bases; unmatched junction nucleotides: 6. Germline loops: CDR1 SGHNT, CDR2 YYREEE (reference sequence). The CDR3 is CASSFAQGADGYTF. In DNA form, the CDR3 reads TGTGCCAGCAGCTTTGCTCAGGGGGCGGATGGCTACACCTTC.

V and J are TRBV5-4 and TRBJ2-1; maybe TRBD1 (6 bases). Deletions cut 3 bases from V and 8 bases from J, with 9 bases between. The CDR3 is 12 residues long. CDR1 is SGHNT and CDR2 is YYREEE in the germline V gene (reference sequence). The CDR3 is CASSSSGDEQFF. The CDR3 DNA is TGTGCCAGCAGCTCCTCAGGGGATGAGCAGTTCTTC. Based on the CDR3 plus reference TRBV5-4 and TRBJ2-1, the full variable domain is ETGVTQSPTHLIKTRGQQVTLRCSSQSGHNTVSWYQQALGQGPQFIFQYYREEENGRGNFPPRFSGLQFPNYSSELNVNALELDDSALYLCASSSSGDEQFFGPGTRLTVL.

A remark on this clone: The junction and the germline gene differ at one end; a read error may be behind it. The chain has TRBV6-1 and TRBJ2-1, with TRBD2 matching over 10 bases. This CDR3 contains 13 residues. The V gene's germline CDR1 is MNHNS and CDR2 SASEGT. The CDR3 sequence: CASSEELAGPHIF. The CDR3 DNA reads TGTGCCAGCAGTGAGGAACTAGCGGGACCACACATCTTC.

The gene calls are TRBV10-3 and TRBJ1-2; 10 bases line up with TRBD1. The CDR3 totals 17 residues. The germline CDR1 and CDR2 sequences are ENHRY and SYGVKD. After removal of 8 bases from V and 4 bases from J, the junction contained 16 bases not matched to a gene. The CDR3 reads CAIRHLRDRGIFYGYTF. DNA for the CDR3: TGTGCCATCCGTCATCTGAGGGACAGGGGCATCTTCTATGGCTACACCTTC.

The chain links TRBV2 to TRBJ2-4, with D possibly TRBD2 on 5 matching bases. CDR1 and CDR2 (germline): SNHLY, FYNNEI. The CDR3 spans 11 residues. V was trimmed by 6 bases and J by 13 bases, leaving 13 bases between them. Here the CDR3 DNA reads TGTGCCAGCAGGGATAGAGGGCCGCAGTACTTC. Translated: CASRDRGPQYF.